The rows below give T cell receptor beta chains drawn from one sample of a study of T cells in localized non-small cell lung cancer. Clones were sequenced by immunoSEQ multiplex PCR, and TCRdb holds only the in-frame ones, with some missing. The sample includes more than 100,000 clones, roughly 90% of them seen just once. Sequences were derived from peripheral blood, sampled before any cancer treatment. These receptors all stem from a female donor over 55 with stage I lung adenocarcinoma. The CDR3 runs from the conserved cysteine through the conserved F or W. D genes are given only for firm matches. Part of the rows lack a size; the others show once, few, many or a class for expanded clones.

j_gene | d_gene | v_gene | abundance | CDR3nt | CDR3aa
TRBJ2-7 | TRBD1 | TRBV6-1 | NA | TGTGCCAGCTACGACAGGGGGCGGTACGAGCAGTACTTC | CASYDRGRYEQYF
TRBJ1-6 | NA | TRBV2 | NA | TGTGCCAGCAGGGGGACCTTAGAGAATTCACCCCTCCACTTT | CASRGTLENSPLHF
TRBJ2-7 | TRBD2 | TRBV7-9 | NA | TGTGCCAGCCTAGGACTAGCGGGCCTTGGCCACCACGAGCAGTACTTC | CASLGLAGLGHHEQYF
TRBJ2-2 | TRBD2 | TRBV7-6 | NA | TGTGCCAGCAGCTTACCGGCCATAGCGGGGAACACCGGGGAGCTGTTTTTT | CASSLPAIAGNTGELFF
TRBJ1-3 | NA | TRBV2 | NA | TGTGCCAGCAGTGAAGACTGGGGCAAGGTCAACACCATATATTTT | CASSEDWGKVNTIYF
TRBJ2-7 | TRBD2 | TRBV7-2 | NA | TGTGCCAGCAGGCCTAGACTAGCGGGAGTCTACGAGCAGTACTTC | CASRPRLAGVYEQYF
TRBJ2-1 | NA | TRBV6-1 | NA | TGTGCCAGCAGTGAACCCCCCCTCAATGAGCAGTTCTTC | CASSEPPLNEQFF
TRBJ2-5 | NA | TRBV30 | NA | TGTGCCTGGAGGCCCTCCCTGGAGACCCAGTACTTC | CAWRPSLETQYF
TRBJ2-1 | NA | TRBV28 | NA | TGTGCCAGCAGGGCCGGGACCCCTGGGCGGGACTCCTACAATGAGCAGTTCTTC | CASRAGTPGRDSYNEQFF
TRBJ1-3 | NA | TRBV30 | NA | TGTGCCTGGAGTGTAGGGGGTGCTGGAAACACCATATATTTT | CAWSVGGAGNTIYF
TRBJ2-3 | NA | TRBV5-4 | NA | TGTGCCAGCAGCCAGGGGACGGGGACCTCGACTTTGGCGCAGTATTTT | CASSQGTGTSTLAQYF
TRBJ1-1 | NA | TRBV7-6 | once | TGTGCCAGCAGCAAAGGAGTGGACACTGAAGCTTTCTTT | CASSKGVDTEAFF
TRBJ2-2 | NA | TRBV4-2 | once | TGTGCCAGCAGTCGGAACACCGGGGAGCTGTTTTTT | CASSRNTGELFF
TRBJ2-1 | NA | TRBV5-1 | NA | TGCGCCAGCAGCTTGCGGTCCCAGGGACTTGAGCAGTTCTTC | CASSLRSQGLEQFF
TRBJ2-2 | NA | TRBV6-4 | NA | TGTGCCAGCAGGGATGAGCGGGTAGGCACCGGGGAGCTGTTTTTT | CASRDERVGTGELFF
TRBJ1-1 | NA | TRBV5-6 | NA | TGTGCCAGCAGCTTTACGACACTAAAAGCTTTCTTT | CASSFTTLKAFF
TRBJ2-7 | NA | TRBV9 | NA | TGTGCCAGCAGTCAGGGACCCGACTCATTAAGCGAGCAGTACTTC | CASSQGPDSLSEQYF
TRBJ1-4 | NA | TRBV18 | NA | TGTGCCAGCTCCCCCGCTGGTGCAACTAATGAAAAACTGTTTTTT | CASSPAGATNEKLFF
TRBJ1-2 | NA | TRBV5-1 | NA | TGCGCCAGCAGCTTGTCCGGGAGAGGCTATGGCTACACCTTC | CASSLSGRGYGYTF
TRBJ1-2 | NA | TRBV29-1 | NA | TGCAGCGTCGCCCTAACCAAGTACGGCTACACCTTC | CSVALTKYGYTF
TRBJ2-7 | NA | TRBV4-2 | NA | TGTGCCAGCAGCCAACGGACGGGTTACGAGCAGTACTTC | CASSQRTGYEQYF
TRBJ1-4 | NA | TRBV4-1 | NA | TGCGCCAGCAGCCAACCAATGGAGGGAACTAATGAAAAACTGTTTTTT | CASSQPMEGTNEKLFF
TRBJ2-1 | NA | TRBV15 | NA | TGTGCCACCAGCACTTTAGCGAGCTCCTACAATGAGCAGTTCTTC | CATSTLASSYNEQFF
TRBJ2-3 | NA | TRBV6-1 | NA | TGTGCCAGCAGTGCGGGCGGGGATACGCAGTATTTT | CASSAGGDTQYF
TRBJ1-1 | NA | TRBV4-1 | few | TGCGCCAGCAGCCTAAGGAGAGGGTTGATCGCTGAAGCTTTCTTT | CASSLRRGLIAEAFF
TRBJ1-5 | TRBD1 | TRBV28 | once | TGTGCCAGCAGTTTAGGGGACAGGCGTTCCTTGGCCCAGCATTTT | CASSLGDRRSLAQHF
TRBJ1-5 | NA | TRBV2 | NA | TGTGCCAGCAGTGATGGTGCCCAGCCCCAGCATTTT | CASSDGAQPQHF
TRBJ2-3 | NA | TRBV7-2 | once | TGTGCCAGCAGCTTAGGGCAGGCAGATACGCAGTATTTT | CASSLGQADTQYF
TRBJ2-3 | NA | TRBV29-1 | NA | TGCAGCGTTGAAGATCTGGGGGATAGTGGTTCGGATACGCAGTATTTT | CSVEDLGDSGSDTQYF
TRBJ2-2 | NA | TRBV28 | NA | TGTGCCAGCAGTTTGACGGGAGTGGGATTTCCCGGGGAGCTGTTTTTT | CASSLTGVGFPGELFF
TRBJ2-1 | NA | TRBV7-6 | once | TGTGCCAGCAGCGCTCTCGTGGGAGGGGGGTCATGGGAGCAGTTCTTC | CASSALVGGGSWEQFF